Below are 31 T cell receptor beta chains sequenced from a single sample in a study of shared clonotypes between healthy human individuals. The repertoire was sequenced with immunoSEQ multiplex PCR; TCRdb's copy has only in-frame clones and lacks some. The top ten hold approximately 0.39% of the sample, which has about 2.3 million clones, 80% to 95% seen once. What was sequenced was naive CD4+ T cells from PBMCs. Subset described: CD45RA+ positively selected. These receptors all stem from a man aged 18 to 30 in good health. Some clones in this sample may be carry-over from other donors' samples.

The V and J genes are TRBV5-5 and TRBJ1-5; D remains unclear. This CDR3 spans 15 amino acids. Trimming cost V 4 bases and J 5 bases, with 16 bases left between them. Germline CDR1 is SGHKS and CDR2 is YYEKEE (reference sequence). CDR3 in amino acids: CASSLGFSRYQPQHF. Written as DNA, the CDR3 is TGTGCCAGCAGCCTAGGGTTCAGTCGGTATCAGCCCCAGCATTTT.

The chain carries TRBV2 and TRBJ1-1; possibly TRBD1 for D (6 bases). Trimming stripped 6 bases from V and 3 bases from J, with 17 bases between. Germline CDR1 SNHLY, CDR2 FYNNEI. There are 15 residues in the CDR3. The CDR3 DNA sequence: TGTGCCAGCAGCCAGGGGCGGGGTGGGGACACTGAAGCTTTCTTT. Translation gives CASSQGRGGDTEAFF.

The CDR3 is CASSIMSGGWDTQYF. Written as DNA, the CDR3 is TGTGCCAGTAGTATTATGAGCGGGGGCTGGGATACGCAGTATTTT. This sequence joins TRBV19 and TRBJ2-3; TRBD2 matches at 8 bases. V dropped 3 bases and J dropped 6; count of bases not matched to a gene: 8. Germline-derived CDR1 and CDR2 are LNHDA and SQIVND (reference sequence). CDR3 size: 15 residues.

The V and J genes are TRBV19 and TRBJ2-2; 10 bases are shared with TRBD2. The CDR3 has 15 residues. Germline CDR1 and CDR2: LNHDA and SQIVND (reference sequence). Trimming at V came to 10 bases and at J to 5 bases, leaving 10 bases not matched to a gene. CDR3 amino acids: CAIGSSGSVTGELFF. In DNA form, the CDR3 reads TGTGCCATAGGGTCTAGCGGGAGTGTGACCGGGGAGCTGTTTTTT.

V usage is TRBV5-1 and J usage is TRBJ1-3; TRBD1 is a possible D gene (5 bases). Trimming pared 4 bases from V and 0 bases from J, leaving 8 bases between. The CDR3 extends over 14 amino acids. The germline gives CDR1 SGHRS, CDR2 YFSETQ. CDR3 in DNA: TGCGCCAGCAGCCTGGACATCTCTGGAAACACCATATATTTT. Protein: CASSLDISGNTIYF.

The rearrangement links TRBV30 to TRBJ1-1; D may be TRBD1 (6 bases). Looked up from germline, CDR1 is GTSNPN and CDR2 is SVGIG (reference sequence). The CDR3 is 12 residues long. The germline V and J ends were trimmed by 1 base and 3 bases, with 6 bases remaining between them. The CDR3 coding sequence is TGTGCCTGGAGTGACAGGGACACTGAAGCTTTCTTT. Its translation is CAWSDRDTEAFF.

V and J are TRBV28 and TRBJ1-3; D gene ambiguous. CDR1 MDHEN and CDR2 SYDVKM come from the germline V gene. V was clipped by 8 bases and J by 4 bases, with 15 bases between them. The length of the CDR3 is 14 residues. The CDR3 nucleotides are TGTGCCAGCTTAAACCTGGGAGGAGGAAACACCATATATTTT. It yields the protein CASLNLGGGNTIYF.

The chain combines TRBV18 with TRBJ2-2, with D tentatively TRBD1 (6 bases). The CDR3 is 15 residues long. Looked up from germline, CDR1 is KGHSH and CDR2 is LQKENI. V lost 3 bases and J lost 5, with 13 bases in between. CDR3 in amino acids: CASSPYRQVTGELFF. The DNA for the CDR3 is TGTGCCAGCTCACCTTACCGACAGGTGACCGGGGAGCTGTTTTTT.

Details on this clone: The sample carries other DNA sequences with the same CDR3. This sequence joins TRBV9 and TRBJ2-1; 9 bases fit TRBD2. This CDR3 has 15 residues. With V trimmed by 5 bases and J by 1 base, 4 bases remained unmatched. CDR1 and CDR2 (germline): SGDLS, YYNGEE. CDR3 DNA sequence: TGTGCCAGCAGTCCTAGCGGGACATCCTACAATGAGCAGTTCTTC. It yields the protein CASSPSGTSYNEQFF.

Concerning this clone itself: Because the CDR3's place on the DNA is in doubt, the DNA is left out and the CDR3 is given as listed by TCRdb. The chain is built from TRBV2 and TRBJ2-3; the table's D call, TRBD2, was not checked against the DNA. The CDR3 has 19 residues if both end residues are counted. CDR1 is SNHLY and CDR2 is FYNNEI in the germline V gene. The CDR3 region is CASSDFRGLAGGLTDTQYF.

This clone was seen only a few times. This sequence joins TRBV5-5 and TRBJ2-3; D may be TRBD2 (7 bases). Trimming took 5 bases from V and 3 from J, leaving 19 bases between them. Germline V gene data show CDR1 as SGHKS and CDR2 as YYEKEE (reference sequence). This CDR3 is built from 16 residues. Here the CDR3 reads CASRPPEGGGTDTQYF. As DNA, the CDR3 is TGTGCCAGCAGGCCCCCGGAGGGGGGAGGGACAGATACGCAGTATTTT.

As for this clone: This same CDR3 is encoded by further DNA sequences in the sample. The chain combines TRBV20-1 with TRBJ2-3, with D maybe TRBD1 (5 bases). Deletions cut 5 bases from V and 5 bases from J, with 8 bases between. The CDR3 runs 11 residues. Germline CDR1 DFQATT, CDR2 SNEGSKA (reference sequence). CDR3 residues: CSALRGDTQYF. The CDR3 DNA follows: TGCAGTGCTCTAAGGGGAGATACGCAGTATTTT.

Concerning this clone itself: A much larger clone lies one base from this, so it may be a read error. The same CDR3 is also encoded by other DNA sequences in this sample. V gene TRBV7-3 combines with J gene TRBJ1-1, with D unclear. CDR3 length equals 13 residues. CDR1 and CDR2 from the germline V gene are SGHTA and FQGTGA. Trimming pared 3 bases from V and 1 base from J, leaving 6 bases between. CDR3 in amino acids: CASSLEGNTEAFF. The CDR3 DNA is TGTGCCAGCAGCTTGGAGGGGAACACTGAAGCTTTCTTT.

On this clone itself: Additional DNA sequences in this sample encode the identical CDR3. The V and J genes are TRBV28 and TRBJ2-7, with D possibly being TRBD2 (6 bases). This CDR3 comprises 15 residues. Trimming cost V 8 bases and J 4 bases, with 21 bases left between them. The V gene's germline CDR1 is MDHEN and CDR2 SYDVKM. CDR3 sequence: CASGSLGRTSYEQYF. The CDR3 nucleotides are TGTGCCAGCGGATCCCTCGGGAGAACGAGTTACGAGCAGTACTTC.

J is TRBJ1-4 and V is TRBV28, with a possible D match to TRBD1 (5 bases). The CDR3 is made up of 14 amino acids. CDR1 and CDR2 (germline): MDHEN, SYDVKM. V lost 6 bases and J lost 8, with 16 bases in between. This chain's CDR3 is CASRSGGIGEKLFF. For the CDR3, the DNA is TGTGCCAGCAGATCGGGGGGGATTGGGGAAAAACTGTTTTTT.

The V call is TRBV11-1, the J call TRBJ2-3; D is possibly TRBD2 (6 bases). V shed 3 bases and J shed 3 bases, with 16 bases lying between them. In germline, CDR1 is SGHAT, CDR2 FQDESV (reference sequence). The CDR3 has 16 residues. In nucleotides, the CDR3 is TGTGCCAGCAGCTTGGACGGCGGACTACTTACAGATACGCAGTATTTT. Translated: CASSLDGGLLTDTQYF.

The chain uses TRBV30 and TRBJ1-2; D call uncertain. The CDR3 is 13 residues long. From germline, CDR1 is GTSNPN and CDR2 SVGIG (reference sequence). The V gene lost 0 bases and the J gene lost 1 base, with 6 bases spanning the gap. The CDR3 is CAWSVQDNYGYTF. Here the CDR3 DNA reads TGTGCCTGGAGTGTTCAGGATAACTATGGCTACACCTTC.

The genes are TRBV19 and TRBJ2-7; TRBD2 matches at 7 bases. The V gene's germline CDR1 is LNHDA and CDR2 SQIVND (reference sequence). The CDR3 extends over 14 amino acids. Losses at the gene ends were 5 bases for V and 7 bases for J; bases not matched to a gene: 11. CDR3 coding DNA: TGTGCCAGTAGTCGATTGGAGTCGCGGGAGGAGCAGTACTTC. Residues: CASSRLESREEQYF.

The V and J genes are TRBV2 and TRBJ1-1; weak D call: TRBD1 (5 bases). The CDR3 runs 12 residues. V was shortened by 7 bases and J by 10 bases, with 16 bases between the two germline ends. CDR1 SNHLY and CDR2 FYNNEI come from the germline V gene. The CDR3: CASKGLYGGAFF. The DNA for the CDR3 is TGTGCCAGCAAGGGACTCTATGGCGGAGCTTTCTTT.

The rearrangement joins TRBV5-1 to TRBJ1-1; TRBD1 agrees at 10 bases. Trimming removed 4 bases from V and 5 bases from J; junction bases left unmatched: 8. Germline CDR1 reads SGHRS; CDR2 reads YFSETQ. The length of the CDR3 is 15 residues. CDR3 protein: CASSPTPGQGTEAFF. CDR3 nucleotides: TGCGCCAGCAGCCCTACCCCGGGACAGGGGACTGAAGCTTTCTTT.

The gene calls are TRBV5-1 and TRBJ1-2, with D tentatively TRBD1 (5 bases). The CDR3 length is 14 residues. The germline CDR1 and CDR2 sequences are SGHRS and YFSETQ. Deletions cut 4 bases from V and 2 bases from J, with 12 bases between. The CDR3 sequence is CASSEDQGNYGYTF. The CDR3 coding sequence is TGCGCCAGCAGCGAAGACCAGGGAAACTATGGCTACACCTTC.

The rearrangement uses TRBV6-5 and TRBJ1-2; TRBD1 agrees at 7 bases. Unmatched junction bases numbered 4, after V lost 7 bases and J lost 2 bases. Germline CDR1 reads MNHEY; CDR2 reads SVGAGI. The CDR3 spans 13 residues. The CDR3 is CASTQGQNYGYTF. The CDR3 DNA follows: TGTGCCAGCACCCAGGGACAGAACTATGGCTACACCTTC.

The V and J genes are TRBV4-1 and TRBJ1-3; possibly TRBD1 for D (5 bases). This CDR3 has 15 residues. Germline V CDR1 and CDR2: MGHRA, YSYEKL. Trimming left V 4 bases short and J 3 bases short, with 13 bases between. This CDR3 reads CASSRREFSGNTIYF. CDR3 bases: TGCGCCAGCAGCCGCAGGGAGTTTAGTGGAAACACCATATATTTT.

The gene calls are TRBV10-3 and TRBJ2-1; tentatively, D is TRBD1 (6 bases). Trimming removed 2 bases at V and 5 bases at J, with 16 bases between. The CDR3 length is 16 residues. The germline gives CDR1 ENHRY, CDR2 SYGVKD. Written as DNA, the CDR3 is TGTGCCATCAGTGAGAGGGGGAGTGGGTTAAACAATGAGCAGTTCTTC. Translation gives CAISERGSGLNNEQFF.

The J gene is TRBJ2-5, the V gene TRBV18; 11 bases align to TRBD2. Per germline, CDR1 KGHSH and CDR2 LQKENI. V shed 4 bases, J shed 1 base, and the junction held 5 bases outside the gene matches. The CDR3 runs 16 residues. For the CDR3, the DNA is TGTGCCAGCTCACTCCTAGCGGGAGGCCGCCAAGAGACCCAGTACTTC. Translated, it gives CASSLLAGGRQETQYF.

This clone was observed a few times. The rearrangement links TRBV11-1 to TRBJ1-4, with 10 nucleotides matching TRBD1. The germline V gene encodes CDR1 SGHAT and CDR2 FQDESV (reference sequence). J gave up 8 bases and V 4 bases, and 4 bases lay outside the gene matches. The CDR3 is 14 amino acids. The CDR3 is CASSYGTGDEKLFF. CDR3 coding DNA: TGTGCCAGCAGCTACGGGACAGGGGACGAAAAACTGTTTTTT.

The chain employs TRBV2 and TRBJ1-4; TRBD1 might be the D (5 bases). In germline, CDR1 is SNHLY, CDR2 FYNNEI. The CDR3 runs to 14 residues. V was trimmed by 7 bases and J by 8 bases, leaving 17 bases between them. The CDR3 DNA reads TGTGCCAGCACCGGGCCCACGTGGGGGGAAAAACTGTTTTTT. Its protein is CASTGPTWGEKLFF.

The chain combines TRBV5-1 with TRBJ2-5; a possible D gene is TRBD1 (5 bases). This CDR3 comprises 16 residues. Germline V gene lookup returns CDR1 SGHRS and CDR2 YFSETQ. V was cut by 2 bases and J by 1 base, with 15 bases left in between. CDR3: CASSLMARAPQETQYF. CDR3 DNA sequence: TGCGCCAGCAGCTTAATGGCCAGGGCGCCCCAAGAGACCCAGTACTTC.

The genes are TRBV7-9 and TRBJ1-4; no definite D call. The CDR3 contains 15 residues. CDR1 is SEHNR and CDR2 is FQNEAQ in the germline V gene (reference sequence). Trimming stripped 5 bases from V and 5 bases from J, with 15 bases between. The CDR3 here is CASSDDGASNEKLFF. DNA for the CDR3: TGTGCCAGCAGCGATGACGGAGCTTCCAATGAAAAACTGTTTTTT.

The rearrangement joins TRBV4-1 to TRBJ2-3; maybe TRBD1 (5 bases). Germline V lookup: CDR1 MGHRA, CDR2 YSYEKL. The CDR3 extends over 16 amino acids. The V end was cut by 0 bases, the J end by 0 bases, with 10 bases between. The CDR3 nucleotides read TGCGCCAGCAGCCAAGATCCGACAGCCAGCACAGATACGCAGTATTTT. Encoded protein: CASSQDPTASTDTQYF.

This sequence joins TRBV28 and TRBJ1-5; TRBD1 matches at 9 bases. In germline, CDR1 is MDHEN, CDR2 SYDVKM. V gave up 6 bases and J gave up 1 base; unmatched junction bases: 4. The CDR3 contains 15 residues. CDR3 region: CASRSDRGSNQPQHF. For the CDR3, the DNA is TGTGCCAGCAGATCGGACAGGGGCAGCAATCAGCCCCAGCATTTT.